This paragraph reports one T cell receptor (beta chain). Its antigen is unidentified. The CDR3 has 14 residues. Germline lookup yields CDR1 LNHDA and CDR2 SQIVND (reference sequence). V dropped 3 bases and J dropped 3 bases, with 12 bases sitting between them. HTBI primers from iRepertoire and Arm-PCR of CDR3 regions yielded the TCR beta libraries. Via MiXCR, TCRdb re-called the multiplex PCR reads, giving one row per CDR3 protein. The data hold hundreds of thousands of distinct CDR3 sequences, with 20% to 25% observed a single time. The sample originates from a study of regulatory T cells in long-lasting Graves disease. Study at large: Treatment with antithyroid drugs for over 5 years, together with positive TSH receptor antibodies, meant persistent Graves' disease.

Study-wide findings and caveats: Having few samples may have compromised the accuracy.

As to time point: persistent/refractory GD, antithyroid drugs over 5 years with positive TRAb. From RNA extracted from PBMCs, the TCR library was made. The patient group derived from an endocrinology department in Xi'an, China. Roughly 8.3 milliliters of peripheral blood were taken and placed in EDTA tubes. The sequencing used peripheral blood mononuclear cells (PBMCs), collected when the disease was refractory, from a patient treated with antithyroid drugs. This chain uses TRBV19 with TRBJ2-7; D not resolved. This receptor was obtained from a female donor with Graves disease. CDR3 in amino acids: CASSINDQNYEQYF. The CDR3 DNA reads as TGTGCCAGTAGTATCAATGACCAAAACTACGAGCAGTACTTC.